Sequencing of this TCR beta chain was carried out in a study of tumor-infiltrating lymphocytes in primary liver carcinoma. Looked up from germline, CDR1 is MGHRA and CDR2 is YSYEKL. There are 19 residues in the CDR3. Trimming cost V 3 bases and J 3 bases; bases outside gene matches: 12. Study-wide findings and caveats: Tumor region pairs overlapped more than did tumor-adjacent and tumor-blood pairs.

The input was approximately 500 ng total RNA; TCR beta cDNA was made from it with a constant-region primer. What produced the TCR beta libraries was three nested multiplex PCR rounds using slightly modified ARM-PCR. With TRBV1-TRBV30 forward primers and a C-beta reverse primer, the first two PCR rounds were run for around 10 cycles each. Via MiXCR, TCRdb re-called the multiplex PCR reads, giving one row per CDR3 protein. The sample includes about 180,000 distinct CDR3 sequences, roughly three fifths seen only once; the top ten take about 70%. Note on this clonotype: The antigen remains undetermined.

Germline DNA was also extracted, while the blood RNA originated from unsorted whole blood. The chain couples TRBV4-1 to TRBJ2-4; 12 positions agree with TRBD2. This TCR was recovered from a man in his forties with primary liver carcinoma and hepatitis B virus infection. The source material was peripheral blood. The CDR3 coding sequence is TGCGCCAGCAGCCAGAAATTGCTAGCGGGAGGGCTTGACAAAAACATTCAGTACTTC. Its translation: CASSQKLLAGGLDKNIQYF.